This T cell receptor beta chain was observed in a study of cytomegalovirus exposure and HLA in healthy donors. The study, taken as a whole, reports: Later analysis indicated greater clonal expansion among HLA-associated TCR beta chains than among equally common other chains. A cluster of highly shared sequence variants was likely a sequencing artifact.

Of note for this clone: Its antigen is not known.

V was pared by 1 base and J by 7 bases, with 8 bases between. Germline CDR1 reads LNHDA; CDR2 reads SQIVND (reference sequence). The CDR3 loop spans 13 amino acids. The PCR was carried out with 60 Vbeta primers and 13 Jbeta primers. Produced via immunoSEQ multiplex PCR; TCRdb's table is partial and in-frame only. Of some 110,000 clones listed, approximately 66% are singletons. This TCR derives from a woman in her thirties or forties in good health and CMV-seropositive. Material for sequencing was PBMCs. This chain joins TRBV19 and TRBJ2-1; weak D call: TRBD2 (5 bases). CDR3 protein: CASSIVRGNEQFF. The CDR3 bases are TGTGCCAGTAGTATAGTCCGCGGGAATGAGCAGTTCTTC.